Listed below are T cell receptor beta chains from one sample, sequenced in a study of type 1 regulatory T cells. TCRdb ran MiXCR on the reads and lists one entry per CDR3 protein. This sample has about 62,000 distinct CDR3 sequences, with less than 70% found just once. Their specific antigens are unknown. The sequenced material came from cultured non-Tr1 T cells, either the whole culture or a sorted T cell fraction (not recorded which). The origin of the receptors is a human donor in good health. CDR3s include the opening cysteine and the closing phenylalanine or tryptophan. D genes are given only for firm matches. Clone sizes are given selectively: once, few, many, or a class where the clone is expanded.

NA 15 NA TRBJ1-4 TRBV20-1 CSASRQLATNEKLFF TGCAGTGCGTCCCGTCAACTGGCAACTAATGAAAAACTGTTTTTT
NA 14 NA TRBJ2-5 TRBV4-3 CASSQDSAPGTQYF TGCGCCAGCAGCCAAGATTCGGCCCCAGGGACCCAGTACTTC
NA 16 NA TRBJ2-2 TRBV11-2 CASKYLPGEIAGELFF TGTGCCAGCAAGTATCTTCCGGGAGAAATCGCCGGGGAGCTGTTTTTT
NA 16 NA TRBJ2-1 TRBV7-9 CASSLGVGSSYNEQFF TGTGCCAGCAGCTTAGGCGTGGGAAGCTCCTACAATGAGCAGTTCTTC
NA 16 NA TRBJ1-4 TRBV28 CASSFTTAPTNEKLFF TGTGCCAGCAGTTTCACGACAGCCCCAACTAATGAAAAACTGTTTTTT
many 15 NA TRBJ2-1 TRBV6-2/TRBV6-3 CASLSGNWNYNEQFF TGTGCCAGCCTCTCGGGGAACTGGAACTACAATGAGCAGTTCTTC
NA 15 NA TRBJ1-3 TRBV18 CASSTGVPSGNTIYF TGTGCCAGCTCAACGGGGGTTCCGTCTGGAAACACCATATATTTT
NA 12 NA TRBJ2-3 TRBV28 CASSLLEGTQYF TGTGCCAGCAGTTTACTGGAGGGTACGCAGTATTTT
few 16 TRBD2 TRBJ2-3 TRBV11-3 CASSYSGPGGADTQYF TGTGCCAGCAGCTATAGCGGACCCGGGGGGGCAGATACGCAGTATTTT
NA 13 NA TRBJ2-4 TRBV28 CASSSPGKNIQYF TGTGCCAGCAGTAGCCCGGGAAAAAACATTCAGTACTTC
few 15 NA TRBJ2-7 TRBV6-6 CASSSSELGGYEQYF TGTGCCAGCAGCTCTAGCGAGCTAGGGGGCTACGAGCAGTACTTC
NA 14 NA TRBJ2-5 TRBV5-1 CASSFGGVQETQYF TGCGCCAGCAGCTTCGGCGGGGTCCAAGAGACCCAGTACTTC
NA 14 TRBD2 TRBJ2-3 TRBV5-1 CASSLAGGEGTQYF TGCGCCAGCAGCTTGGCGGGGGGAGAGGGTACGCAGTATTTT
few 15 TRBD1 TRBJ1-4 TRBV5-5 CASSPWGQSNEKLFF TGTGCCAGCAGCCCCTGGGGACAGTCAAATGAAAAACTGTTTTTT
few 14 NA TRBJ2-7 TRBV12-3/TRBV12-4 CASSLGALHYEQYF TGTGCCAGCAGTTTGGGGGCTCTCCACTACGAGCAGTACTTC
many 14 NA TRBJ2-5 TRBV12-3/TRBV12-4 CASSLSASQETQYF TGTGCCAGCAGTTTATCGGCCTCCCAAGAGACCCAGTACTTC
NA 13 NA TRBJ1-1 TRBV29-1 CSGQTGLNTEAFF TGCAGCGGTCAAACAGGGCTGAACACTGAAGCTTTCTTT
NA 14 NA TRBJ1-2 TRBV25-1 CASSPRNRPYGYTF TGTGCCAGCAGTCCCCGGAACAGACCCTATGGCTACACCTTC
few 16 NA TRBJ2-1 TRBV7-2 CASSLAPGRTYNEQFF TGTGCCAGCAGCTTAGCCCCGGGAAGGACCTACAATGAGCAGTTCTTC
NA 16 TRBD2 TRBJ2-7 TRBV7-2 CASSLGIAGVRGEQYF TGTGCCAGCAGCTTAGGAATAGCGGGGGTCCGGGGGGAGCAGTACTTC
NA 16 TRBD2 TRBJ2-7 TRBV19 CASSTGAGRSSYEQYF TGTGCCAGTAGTACCGGAGCGGGAAGGAGCTCCTACGAGCAGTACTTC
NA 14 NA TRBJ1-5 TRBV19 CASKLRQINQPQHF TGTGCCAGTAAGTTGAGACAGATCAATCAGCCCCAGCATTTT
NA 16 TRBD2 TRBJ2-3 TRBV6-1 CASSAETSGTTDTQYF TGTGCCAGCAGTGCCGAGACTAGCGGGACGACAGATACGCAGTATTTT
NA 15 TRBD2 TRBJ2-3 TRBV5-1 CASSLQLAGADTQYF TGCGCCAGCAGCTTGCAACTAGCGGGAGCAGATACGCAGTATTTT
NA 15 NA TRBJ2-1 TRBV5-1 CASSLGEDSYNEQFF TGCGCCAGCAGCTTAGGGGAGGACTCCTACAATGAGCAGTTCTTC
few 14 TRBD2 TRBJ2-7 TRBV20-1 CSARLSGSIDEQYF TGCAGTGCTAGGCTCAGCGGGAGTATCGACGAGCAGTACTTC
few 16 TRBD2 TRBJ2-3 TRBV5-1 CASSYGLAGATDTQYF TGCGCCAGCAGCTATGGACTAGCGGGAGCAACAGATACGCAGTATTTT
NA 13 NA TRBJ2-1 TRBV14 CASSPRSPSEQFF TGTGCCAGCAGCCCCCGGTCCCCGAGTGAGCAGTTCTTC